The clone carrying this TCR beta chain appeared many times. Its antigen is undetermined. It was RNA transcripts that yielded the amplified TCR beta CDR3 regions. TCR CDR3 underwent first-round RT-PCR with the HTBI primer set. TCRdb itself ran the multiplex PCR reads through MiXCR, one entry per CDR3 protein. This table has about 290,000 distinct CDR3 sequences, roughly 13% appearing once. The sample is drawn from a study of T cells in Graves' hyperthyroidism and ophthalmopathy. Study in general: Peripheral blood specimens were obtained at initial diagnosis, prior to any treatment. Regarding the study as a whole: Most thyroid-expanded clonotypes above 0.001 were also found in blood.

The CDR3 runs to 18 residues. V shed 3 bases and J shed 0 bases, with 21 bases lying between them. The V gene's germline CDR1 is DFQATT and CDR2 SNEGSKA (reference sequence). Graves' hyperthyroidism was deemed stable given no ophthalmopathy progression within 18 months. Material for sequencing was blood. The chain recombines TRBV20-1 with TRBJ2-1; D is uncertain. This clonotype was sampled from a woman aged 40-49 years with Graves' hyperthyroidism. As DNA, the CDR3 is TGCAGTGCTAGTCGCCTGGGCACCCAGGAAGGCTCCTACAATGAGCAGTTCTTC. Encoded protein: CSASRLGTQEGSYNEQFF.